The entry below describes one T cell receptor beta chain. Its target is unknown. This sample stems from a study of cytomegalovirus exposure and HLA in healthy donors. Study outcomes and limitations: It was likely that a cluster of highly shared sequence variants was a sequencing artifact. HLA alleles showed associations with 16,951 TCR beta sequences in a later analysis, at a 0.05 false discovery rate.

The PCR was carried out with 60 Vbeta primers and 13 Jbeta primers. Data came from immunoSEQ multiplex PCR; TCRdb stores just in-frame clones and leaves some out. The sample shows 200,000 or so clones, approximately 87% of them seen only once. Germline assignment: CDR1 MNHNS and CDR2 SASEGT. The CDR3 runs to 14 residues. The V end lost 5 bases, the J end lost 1 base, and 11 bases lay between the germline ends. The specimen was PBMCs. This clonotype was sampled from a man aged 30 to 39 in good health and CMV-seronegative. This chain links TRBV6-1 with TRBJ1-1; no clear D gene. The CDR3 DNA reads TGTGCCAGCAGTCCCCGGGTGAGGAACACTGAAGCTTTCTTT. This translates into CASSPRVRNTEAFF.